Listed below are T cell receptor beta chains from one sample, sequenced in a study of blood T cell repertoires in COVID-19. Profiling relied on immunoSEQ multiplex PCR, and the TCRdb table lists in-frame clones only, not all of them. The sample lists about 64,000 clones; approximately 91% were seen once. Sequenced material: peripheral blood. These receptors originate from a human donor in a cohort sampled during active COVID-19. Each CDR3 is given with its conserved first and last residue. The D gene is left open where the match is weak. Clone size appears in some rows only: once, few, many, or a class for an expanded clone.

size	V	D	J	CDR3	DNA
-	TRBV6-5	TRBD1	TRBJ1-1	CASIGDRGNTEAFF	TGTGCCAGCATTGGCGACAGGGGGAACACTGAAGCTTTCTTT
-	TRBV6-2/TRBV6-3	TRBD2	TRBJ2-5	CASTPGGQTTAGRGETQYF	TGTGCCAGCACCCCCGGGGGGCAAACTACCGCCGGGAGGGGAGAGACCCAGTACTTC
-	TRBV5-5	-	TRBJ1-5	CASSLASGDQPQHF	TGTGCCAGCAGCTTGGCGTCAGGGGATCAGCCCCAGCATTTT
-	TRBV18	TRBD1	TRBJ1-5	CASSPTRLGQLNQPQHF	TGTGCCAGCTCACCTACTCGTTTGGGACAGCTAAATCAGCCCCAGCATTTT
-	TRBV5-4	TRBD2	TRBJ2-6	CASSPRVGGENSGANVLTF	TGTGCCAGCAGCCCCCGGGTGGGAGGGGAAAACTCTGGGGCCAACGTCCTGACTTTC
-	TRBV27	-	TRBJ2-6	CASRIRASGVLGSGANVLTF	TGTGCCAGCAGGATCCGGGCCTCGGGGGTTCTGGGCTCTGGGGCCAACGTCCTGACTTTC
once	TRBV7-3	TRBD2	TRBJ2-3	CASSSGGRTSVYVSTDTQYF	TGTGCCAGCAGCTCAGGGGGGCGGACTAGCGTCTACGTTAGCACAGATACGCAGTATTTT
-	TRBV5-1	TRBD1	TRBJ1-2	CASSFSSPQGIIGEGYTF	TGCGCCAGCAGCTTCTCGTCGCCACAGGGGATTATTGGAGAGGGCTACACCTTC
-	TRBV5-4	-	TRBJ2-5	CASSQQGKETQYF	TGTGCCAGCAGCCAGCAGGGGAAAGAGACCCAGTACTTC
-	TRBV10-1	TRBD1	TRBJ2-7	CASIRTGGYGRYEQYF	TGCGCCAGCATTCGGACAGGGGGCTACGGACGGTACGAGCAGTACTTC
-	TRBV6-5	TRBD1	TRBJ1-2	CASSYVRTGLYGYTF	TGTGCCAGCAGTTACGTCCGGACAGGGCTCTATGGCTACACCTTC
-	TRBV9	TRBD2	TRBJ2-7	CASSVEPGGGEQYF	TGTGCCAGCAGCGTAGAGCCGGGAGGGGGCGAGCAGTACTTC
-	TRBV20-1	-	TRBJ2-3	CSADRGDTQYF	TGCAGTGCCGACCGGGGAGATACGCAGTATTTT
-	TRBV28	TRBD2	TRBJ2-7	CASWGTSGYEQYF	TGTGCCAGCTGGGGGACTAGCGGATACGAGCAGTACTTC
-	TRBV19	TRBD1	TRBJ2-1	CASSIEPQGYEQFF	TGTGCCAGTAGTATAGAACCACAGGGGTATGAGCAGTTCTTC
-	TRBV28	-	TRBJ1-5	CASSGVGHNQPQHF	TGTGCCAGCAGCGGAGTGGGGCACAATCAGCCCCAGCATTTT
-	TRBV7-9	TRBD1	TRBJ1-4	CASSWDRGNEKLFF	TGTGCCAGCAGTTGGGACAGGGGCAATGAAAAACTGTTTTTT
-	TRBV5-1	-	TRBJ2-1	CASSPGGTISYNEQFF	TGCGCCAGCAGCCCCGGGGGGACAATTTCCTACAATGAGCAGTTCTTC
-	TRBV4-1	TRBD2	TRBJ2-7	CASSQVIPSSGRAWSTSYEQYF	TGCGCCAGCAGCCAAGTCATACCATCTAGCGGGAGGGCCTGGTCGACCTCCTACGAGCAGTACTTC
once	TRBV10-3	-	TRBJ2-3	CAILRTDTQYF	TGTGCCATCCTGAGAACAGATACGCAGTATTTT
-	TRBV7-3	TRBD1	TRBJ2-1	CASSFGQGSYNEQFF	TGTGCCAGCAGCTTCGGACAGGGGTCCTACAATGAGCAGTTCTTC
-	TRBV27	TRBD2	TRBJ2-5	CASRGTSGFRTQYF	TGTGCCAGCAGGGGGACTAGCGGGTTTAGGACCCAGTACTTC
-	TRBV5-5	-	TRBJ1-5	CASSNGGDSNQPQHF	TGTGCCAGCAGCAACGGGGGAGATAGCAATCAGCCCCAGCATTTT
-	TRBV15	TRBD2	TRBJ2-2	CATSLTPGGDTGELFF	TGTGCCACCAGCCTTACCCCGGGGGGGGACACCGGGGAGCTGTTTTTT
-	TRBV7-2	-	TRBJ2-7	CASSFLASYEQYF	TGTGCCAGCAGCTTTTTAGCTAGCTACGAGCAGTACTTC
-	TRBV27	TRBD2	TRBJ2-3	CASSNVGLAGNPDTQYF	TGTGCCAGCAGTAATGTAGGACTAGCGGGGAACCCAGATACGCAGTATTTT
-	TRBV7-9	TRBD1	TRBJ2-3	CASSQRQGYADTQYF	TGTGCCAGCAGTCAGAGACAGGGCTACGCAGATACGCAGTATTTT
-	TRBV10-3	-	TRBJ2-7	CAISESQGKQYF	TGTGCCATCAGTGAGTCCCAGGGCAAGCAGTACTTC
-	TRBV7-9	TRBD1	TRBJ1-1	CASSSHLRTGGFTEAFF	TGTGCCAGCAGCTCCCATCTACGGACAGGGGGCTTCACTGAAGCTTTCTTT
-	TRBV28	TRBD2	TRBJ2-7	CASSFAAGGHYEQYF	TGTGCCAGCAGTTTTGCAGCGGGAGGTCACTACGAGCAGTACTTC
once	TRBV4-2	TRBD2	TRBJ2-2	CASSQGLAGAGSNTGELFF	TGTGCCAGCAGCCAAGGACTAGCGGGAGCAGGATCGAACACCGGGGAGCTGTTTTTT
-	TRBV2	-	TRBJ2-3	CASSENGAASTDTQYF	TGTGCCAGCAGTGAAAATGGGGCGGCTAGCACAGATACGCAGTATTTT
-	TRBV6-5	TRBD1	TRBJ2-7	CASGGPGQGTYEQYF	TGTGCCAGCGGGGGGCCGGGACAGGGGACCTACGAGCAGTACTTC
-	TRBV7-6	TRBD1	TRBJ2-1	CASSLADRGFVNEQFF	TGTGCCAGCAGCTTAGCGGACAGGGGGTTTGTGAATGAGCAGTTCTTC
-	TRBV5-1	TRBD1	TRBJ1-1	CASSLEDRGQTEAFF	TGCGCCAGCAGCTTGGAGGACAGGGGTCAGACTGAAGCTTTCTTT
-	TRBV7-9	TRBD1	TRBJ2-7	CASSLAGTGGFGQYF	TGTGCCAGCAGCTTAGCCGGGACAGGGGGTTTTGGGCAGTACTTC
-	TRBV27	-	TRBJ2-7	CASSSSGMSLYEQYF	TGTGCCAGCAGTTCCTCAGGGATGAGCCTCTACGAGCAGTACTTC
-	TRBV6-6	-	TRBJ2-7	CASSRLSYEQYF	TGTGCCAGCAGCCGTCTCTCCTACGAGCAGTACTTC
-	TRBV11-3	-	TRBJ2-7	CASSFRGSYEQYF	TGTGCCAGCAGCTTTAGGGGTTCCTACGAGCAGTACTTC
-	TRBV6-2/TRBV6-3	-	TRBJ1-5	CASSYEAAYSNQPQHF	TGTGCCAGCAGTTATGAGGCAGCGTATAGCAATCAGCCCCAGCATTTT
-	TRBV12-5	-	TRBJ2-3	CASGPSISTDTQYF	TGTGCTAGTGGTCCATCTATAAGCACAGATACGCAGTATTTT
-	TRBV6-2/TRBV6-3	TRBD1	TRBJ2-3	CASSYPRGLRITDTQYF	TGTGCCAGCAGTTACCCTAGGGGGCTACGCATAACAGATACGCAGTATTTT
-	TRBV28	-	TRBJ2-7	CASSSSLDLKYEQYF	TGTGCCAGCAGCTCCTCGCTCGACTTGAAATACGAGCAGTACTTC
-	TRBV4-1	-	TRBJ2-1	CASSPQLESPYNEQFF	TGCGCCAGCAGCCCCCAACTAGAATCTCCCTACAATGAGCAGTTCTTC
few	TRBV10-2	-	TRBJ1-5	CASSESLGAYSNQPQHF	TGCGCCAGCAGTGAGTCGTTGGGGGCCTATAGCAATCAGCCCCAGCATTTT
-	TRBV7-2	-	TRBJ2-2	CASSLAGTNTGELFF	TGTGCCAGCAGCTTAGCGGGGACTAACACCGGGGAGCTGTTTTTT
-	TRBV11-2	TRBD2	TRBJ2-3	CASSSRGGLAGDTQYF	TGTGCCAGCAGCTCGCGGGGTGGACTAGCGGGAGATACGCAGTATTTT
once	TRBV28	-	TRBJ2-1	CASSLWGRGVYNEQFF	TGTGCCAGCAGTTTATGGGGGCGTGGAGTCTACAATGAGCAATTCTTC
-	TRBV6-1	-	TRBJ1-4	CASSDQVREKLFF	TGTGCCAGCAGTGATCAGGTCCGAGAAAAACTGTTTTTT
-	TRBV5-1	TRBD1	TRBJ1-6	CASSGDSQNSPLHF	TGCGCCAGCAGCGGGGACAGCCAAAATTCACCCCTCCACTTT